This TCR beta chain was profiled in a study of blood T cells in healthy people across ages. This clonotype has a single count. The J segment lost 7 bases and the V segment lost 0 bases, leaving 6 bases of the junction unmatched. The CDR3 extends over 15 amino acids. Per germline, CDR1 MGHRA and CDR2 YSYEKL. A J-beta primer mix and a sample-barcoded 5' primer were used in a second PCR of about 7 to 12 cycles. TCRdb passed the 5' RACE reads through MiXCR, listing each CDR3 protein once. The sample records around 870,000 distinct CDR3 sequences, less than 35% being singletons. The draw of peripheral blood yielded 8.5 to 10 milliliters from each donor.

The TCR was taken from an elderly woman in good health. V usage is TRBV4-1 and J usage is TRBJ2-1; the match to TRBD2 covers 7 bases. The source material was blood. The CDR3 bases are TGCGCCAGCAGCCAAGACTTGTCCGGGGGGAATGAGCAGTTCTTC. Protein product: CASSQDLSGGNEQFF.